Each of the 19 T cell receptor beta chains below was sequenced from the same sample in a study of control samples from healthy donors and cancer patients. Clones were read by immunoSEQ multiplex PCR, and TCRdb kept only the in-frame ones, dropping some. Of fewer than 200,000 clones in the sample, 85% to 95% were seen once. Sequencing was performed on blood. The receptors come from a man younger than 45 in good health.

V gene TRBV15 combines with J gene TRBJ1-1, with 8 positions matching TRBD1. The length of the CDR3 is 15 residues. Germline V gene data show CDR1 as LNHNV and CDR2 as YYDKDF (reference sequence). After removal of 0 bases from V and 5 bases from J, the junction contained 5 bases not matched to a gene. The CDR3 bases are TGTGCCACCAGCAGAGAAGGGACAGGAGGGACTGAAGCTTTCTTT. Its translation: CATSREGTGGTEAFF.

This clone was detected only a few times. V usage is TRBV30 and J usage is TRBJ1-5, with TRBD1 matching 7 bases. The length of the CDR3 is 13 residues. V gave up 0 bases and J gave up 9 bases; unmatched junction bases: 5. Germline values: CDR1 GTSNPN, CDR2 SVGIG (reference sequence). The CDR3 protein is CAWSVRDSMPQHF. The DNA for the CDR3 is TGTGCCTGGAGTGTACGGGACAGTATGCCCCAGCATTTT.

The chain joins TRBV2 to TRBJ2-1; D is undetermined. Trimming took off 6 bases at V and 0 bases at J, with 9 bases between the two ends. Germline V gene sequence: CDR1 SNHLY, CDR2 FYNNEI. The CDR3 extends over 14 amino acids. CDR3: CASRELSSYNEQFF. CDR3 coding DNA: TGTGCCAGCAGGGAGTTAAGCTCCTACAATGAGCAGTTCTTC.

The gene calls are TRBV18 and TRBJ1-4, with TRBD1 matching 7 bases. The trim removed 3 bases at V and 5 bases at J, leaving 6 bases unmatched. CDR1 KGHSH and CDR2 LQKENI come from the germline V gene. The CDR3 totals 15 residues. The DNA of the CDR3 is TGTGCCAGCTCACCCGGACAGGTGGTCAATGAAAAACTGTTTTTT. The encoded protein is CASSPGQVVNEKLFF.

The rearrangement uses TRBV5-1 and TRBJ1-2; 11 bases line up with TRBD1. V was pared by 4 bases and J by 0 bases, with 2 bases of the junction left unmatched. The CDR3 spans 15 residues. Germline V gene data show CDR1 as SGHRS and CDR2 as YFSETQ. This CDR3 is CASSGGQGANYGYTF. The CDR3 nucleotides are TGCGCCAGCAGCGGGGGACAGGGGGCTAACTATGGCTACACCTTC.

As for this clone: A read error may account for a junction end that differs from germline. Other DNA sequences within the sample encode an identical CDR3. The rearrangement links TRBV7-2 to TRBJ1-1; D is undetermined. Germline V gives CDR1 SGHTA, CDR2 FQGNSA. CDR3 size: 14 residues. In DNA, the CDR3 is TGCGCCAGCAGCTTAGATGGGGTGAACACTGAAGCTTTCTTT. Its translation is CASSLDGVNTEAFF.

V and J are TRBV5-4 and TRBJ2-2, with 10 positions matching TRBD2. Germline loops: CDR1 SGHNT, CDR2 YYREEE (reference sequence). J was trimmed by 3 bases and V by 5 bases; bases with no gene match: 10. The CDR3 is 17 residues long. CDR3 DNA: TGTGCCAGCAGTTACTTTGGACTAGCGGCCCACACCGGGGAGCTGTTTTTT. The encoded protein is CASSYFGLAAHTGELFF.

V is TRBV4-2 and J is TRBJ2-1; D may match TRBD1 or TRBD2 (5 bases each). Germline V gene sequence: CDR1 LGHNA, CDR2 YNFKEQ. The CDR3 has 22 residues. V lost 4 bases and J 9 bases, leaving 40 bases between the germline ends. Here the CDR3 reads CASSRITHSSTGTLNWVGEQFF. CDR3 DNA: TGTGCCAGCAGCCGAATTACTCACAGCTCCACCGGGACCCTTAATTGGGTCGGTGAGCAGTTCTTC.

This chain connects TRBV5-6 to TRBJ1-2, with a possible D match to TRBD1 (5 bases). Trimming removed 0 bases from V and 8 bases from J, with 11 bases in between. This CDR3 comprises 13 residues. Germline CDR1 is SGHDT and CDR2 is YYEEEE. This CDR3 reads CASSLAGREGYTF. CDR3 sequence (DNA): TGTGCCAGCAGCTTGGCAGGGAGGGAAGGCTACACCTTC. Full variable domain (rest looked up from reference TRBV5-6 and TRBJ1-2): DAGVTQSPTHLIKTRGQQVTLRCSPKSGHDTVSWYQQALGQGPQFIFQYYEEEERQRGNFPDRFSGHQFPNYSSELNVNALLLGDSALYLCASSLAGREGYTFGSGTRLTVV.

The rearrangement joins TRBV18 to TRBJ1-3; D is unresolved. Trimming took off 5 bases at V and 4 bases at J, with 9 bases between the two ends. The CDR3 sequence is 13 residues long. The germline V gene has CDR1 KGHSH and CDR2 LQKENI. CDR3 amino acids: CASSAERGNTIYF. CDR3 DNA sequence: TGTGCCAGCTCAGCCGAACGAGGAAACACCATATATTTT.

V usage is TRBV27 and J usage is TRBJ1-2; 9 positions agree with TRBD1. This CDR3 has 17 amino acids. After removal of 0 bases from V and 8 bases from J, the junction contained 13 bases not matched to a gene. Germline V gives CDR1 MNHEY, CDR2 SMNVEV (reference sequence). The CDR3 sequence is CASSLSIGDRVLMGYTF. The CDR3, as DNA: TGTGCCAGCAGTTTATCGATAGGGGACAGGGTCCTGATGGGCTACACCTTC.

The rearrangement uses TRBV6-1 and TRBJ1-5; D remains ambiguous. V dropped 3 bases and J dropped 3 bases, with 0 bases sitting between them. The germline V gene encodes CDR1 MNHNS and CDR2 SASEGT. The CDR3 extends over 11 amino acids. Here the CDR3 reads CASSDNQPQHF. In nucleotides, the CDR3 is TGTGCCAGCAGTGACAATCAGCCCCAGCATTTT.

This clone was picked up one time. The CDR3 region has the DNA TGCAGCGTTGAGGGCAGGGGCAACTATGGCTACACCTTC. It encodes CSVEGRGNYGYTF. The chain has TRBV29-1 and TRBJ1-2, with D perhaps matching TRBD1 (6 bases). The V gene lost 3 bases and the J gene lost 2 bases, with 10 bases spanning the gap. This CDR3 contains 13 residues. The germline gives CDR1 SQVTM, CDR2 ANQGSEA.

The chain is built from TRBV5-1 and TRBJ2-7; D unresolved. Trimming removed 3 bases from V and 0 bases from J, with 10 bases in between. Germline CDR1 SGHRS, CDR2 YFSETQ. There are 14 residues in the CDR3. The chain's CDR3 is CASSSSTPSYEQYF. The DNA of the CDR3 is TGCGCCAGCAGCTCCAGTACTCCCTCCTACGAGCAGTACTTC.

This chain uses TRBV7-9 with TRBJ2-5; D is uncertain. This CDR3 spans 13 amino acids. The germline CDR1 and CDR2 sequences are SEHNR and FQNEAQ (reference sequence). V lost 4 bases, J lost 5 bases, and 11 bases lay in between. CDR3: CASSSPARETQYF. The CDR3 DNA reads as TGTGCCAGCAGCTCCCCGGCCCGGGAGACCCAGTACTTC. The full variable domain, completed using reference TRBV7-9 and TRBJ2-5, is DTGVSQNPRHKITKRGQNVTFRCDPISEHNRLYWYRQTLGQGPEFLTYFQNEAQLEKSRLLSDRFSAERPKGSFSTLEIQRTEQGDSAMYLCASSSPARETQYFGPGTRLLVL.

The chain is built from TRBV5-1 and TRBJ2-7; a weak D match, TRBD2 (6 bases). Deletions cut 2 bases from V and 1 base from J, with 10 bases between. Germline-derived CDR1 and CDR2 are SGHRS and YFSETQ. The CDR3 is 14 amino acids. CDR3 loop: CASSLAEGSYEQYF. The CDR3 nucleotides read TGCGCCAGCAGCTTAGCGGAGGGGTCCTACGAGCAGTACTTC.

As for this clone: Compared with germline, one end of the junction differs, possibly owing to a read error. The V gene is TRBV30, the J gene TRBJ2-7, with 10 positions matching TRBD2. Germline CDR1 and CDR2: GTSNPN and SVGIG (reference sequence). The CDR3 contains 13 residues. Written as DNA, the CDR3 is TGTGCCTGGGAGACTAGCGGGTTCCGGGCGCCGAACTTC. Amino acid sequence: CAWETSGFRAPNF.

The rearrangement links TRBV24-1 to TRBJ2-3, with 12 bases lining up with TRBD2. V lost 4 bases, J lost 0 bases, and 4 bases stayed unmatched. CDR3 length equals 17 residues. Germline lookup yields CDR1 KGHDR and CDR2 SFDVKD. CDR3 DNA sequence: TGTGCCACCAGTGAGACTAGCGGGAGTAGTAGCACAGATACGCAGTATTTT. It translates to CATSETSGSSSTDTQYF.

The chain combines TRBV5-1 with TRBJ2-3; 10 bases are shared with TRBD1. There are 14 residues in the CDR3. After removal of 5 bases from V and 7 bases from J, the junction contained 7 bases not matched to a gene. Germline V lookup: CDR1 SGHRS, CDR2 YFSETQ. CDR3 region: CASSMGQGYHTQYF. The DNA of the CDR3 is TGCGCCAGCAGTATGGGACAGGGGTACCATACGCAGTATTTT.